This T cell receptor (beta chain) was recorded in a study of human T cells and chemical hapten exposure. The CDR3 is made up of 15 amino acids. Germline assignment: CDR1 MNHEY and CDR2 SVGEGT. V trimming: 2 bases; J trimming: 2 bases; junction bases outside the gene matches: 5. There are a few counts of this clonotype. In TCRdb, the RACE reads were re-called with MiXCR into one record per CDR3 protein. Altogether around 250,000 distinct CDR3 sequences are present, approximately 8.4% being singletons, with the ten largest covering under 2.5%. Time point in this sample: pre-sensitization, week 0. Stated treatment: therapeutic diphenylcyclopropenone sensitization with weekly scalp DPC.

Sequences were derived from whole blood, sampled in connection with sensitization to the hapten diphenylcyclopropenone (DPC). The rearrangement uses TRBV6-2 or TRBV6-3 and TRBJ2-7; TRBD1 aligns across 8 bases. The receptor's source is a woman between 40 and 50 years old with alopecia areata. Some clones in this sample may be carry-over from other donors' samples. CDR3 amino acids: CASSYRGQGPYEQYF. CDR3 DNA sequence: TGTGCCAGCAGTTACCGTGGACAGGGCCCCTACGAGCAGTACTTC.